This TCR beta chain was documented in a study of T cell responses to AZD1222 COVID-19 vaccine. For this clone: Its antigen is currently unknown.

Study-wide results and caveats: CD4 TCRs linked to vaccination spanned spike, dominating at 160-218 and 743-854. Unmutated variant regions are reportedly the target of nearly half of TCRs that are spike-specific.

Germline CDR1 is LGHNA and CDR2 is YSLEER. There are 17 residues in the CDR3. The V and J ends lost 0 bases and 0 bases, in that order; junction bases with no gene match: 7. Some clones are missing from TCRdb's copy, which holds only in-frame ones; the method was immunoSEQ multiplex PCR. The sample records about 78,000 clones, 82% being singletons. The receptor comes from an adult in good health. The V and J genes are TRBV4-3 and TRBJ2-7; 8 bases map to TRBD1. Source: peripheral blood, taken on day 0 of AZD1222 vaccination. The CDR3 DNA is TGCGCCAGCAGCCAAGATAGGGCGACAGGGGCCTCCTACGAGCAGTACTTC. Protein: CASSQDRATGASYEQYF.